This T cell receptor beta chain was retrieved from a study of OX40 agonist ivuxolimab in advanced cancers. In the study overall: The dose-escalation group included hepatocellular carcinoma, melanoma, renal cell carcinoma and head and neck cancer.

Concerning this clone: Its antigen remains unknown. One end of the junction is discordant with germline, which a read error may explain.

The investigators sampled blood at baseline, at cycle 4 day 1, and at cycle 7 day 1. Using immunoSEQ multiplex PCR, the repertoire was profiled, and TCRdb retains in-frame clones only, with some absent. The data show about 20,000 clones, 83% seen once. Study-wide results and caveats: There were also nonresponders showing low normalized T-cell clonal expansion. In the expanded peripheral T cells, antigen specificity was never determined.

The CDR3 has 13 amino acids. The germline V gene has CDR1 SSHAT and CDR2 FNYEAQ (reference sequence). This material consisted of CD4+ or CD8+ T cells sorted from blood, taken in a trial of the OX40 agonist ivuxolimab. The rearrangement joins TRBV7-7 to TRBJ1-1; no firm D call. The TCR sequence derives from an adult with an advanced solid tumor such as melanoma, head and neck, liver or kidney cancer. The DNA for the CDR3 is TGTGCTAGCAGCCTAACAGCGAACACTGAAGCTTTCTTT. Translating it yields CASSLTANTEAFF.